This T cell receptor (beta chain) emerged from a study of T cell changes during pregnancy in multiple sclerosis. Measured with immunoSEQ multiplex PCR; TCRdb has only the in-frame clones, and not every one. This sample has about 100,000 clones, with 91% found just once. CDR1 LNHDA and CDR2 SQIVND come from the germline V gene (reference sequence). This CDR3 has 15 residues. Trimming took 6 bases from V and 0 from J; bases not matched to a gene: 5. The sample here was peripheral blood, taken in the second trimester of pregnancy. The clonotype originates from a female donor with multiple sclerosis, enrolled in a pregnancy study. The V call is TRBV19, the J call TRBJ2-1; 7 bases align to TRBD1. The CDR3 is CASRRQGSSYNEQFF. CDR3 nucleotides: TGTGCCAGTAGGAGACAGGGAAGCTCCTACAATGAGCAGTTCTTC.